These T cell receptor beta chains were read from a single sample in a study of blood T cell repertoires in COVID-19. Here immunoSEQ multiplex PCR was the method, and the copy in TCRdb shows in-frame clones only, minus some. The table lists approximately 250,000 clones, about nine tenths of them singletons. Source material: PBMCs or T cells enriched from blood (not recorded which). These receptors all come from a woman in her 40s with acute COVID-19. Each CDR3 is given with its conserved first and last residue. A D gene is named only where the DNA matches it firmly. Where a row states a size, it is once, few, many or the class of an expanded clone; other rows omit it.

j_gene	v_gene	abundance	d_gene	CDR3aa	CDR3nt
TRBJ2-1	TRBV6-5	once	TRBD2	CASRPTSGVAEEQFF	TGTGCCAGCAGGCCAACGAGCGGGGTAGCGGAAGAGCAGTTCTTC
TRBJ2-3	TRBV30	once	NA	CAWMRRAGTDTQYF	TGTGCCTGGATGAGACGGGCGGGTACAGATACGCAGTATTTT
TRBJ2-1	TRBV7-2	NA	TRBD2	CASSSLAGGYNEQFF	TGTGCCAGCAGCTCCCTAGCGGGAGGGTACAATGAGCAGTTCTTC
TRBJ2-3	TRBV19	NA	NA	CASSLQGGTDTQYF	TGTGCCAGTAGTTTACAGGGCGGCACAGATACGCAGTATTTT
TRBJ1-4	TRBV7-2	few	NA	CASSLDSLEKLFF	TGTGCCAGCAGTCTAGACAGCCTCGAAAAACTGTTTTTT
TRBJ1-4	TRBV9	NA	NA	CASSVGSGANEKLFF	TGTGCCAGCAGCGTAGGGTCAGGGGCTAATGAAAAACTGTTTTTT
TRBJ2-1	TRBV5-4	NA	NA	CASSLVPGTYNEQFF	TGTGCCAGCAGCTTGGTTCCAGGCACCTACAATGAGCAGTTCTTC
TRBJ2-7	TRBV15	NA	TRBD2	CATSGGPGLAGGGPYEQYF	TGTGCCACCAGCGGAGGACCGGGACTAGCGGGTGGAGGTCCCTACGAGCAGTACTTC
TRBJ2-1	TRBV18	NA	TRBD2	CASLAPETSGGFGGEQFF	TGTGCCAGCTTAGCCCCTGAGACTAGCGGGGGCTTTGGGGGCGAGCAGTTCTTC
TRBJ2-1	TRBV6-5	NA	NA	CASSYSRRNNEQFF	TGTGCCAGCAGTTACTCGCGGCGAAACAATGAGCAGTTCTTC
TRBJ1-4	TRBV12-3/TRBV12-4	once	NA	CASTPGQSEKLFF	TGTGCCAGCACCCCCGGACAGTCGGAAAAACTGTTTTTT